This T cell receptor (beta chain) was obtained from a study of T cell repertoires in cytomegalovirus infection. Study at large: Recently identified HLA-C-restricted and well-studied HLA-B-restricted CMV epitopes were used. Matching HLA type, along with CMV infection, was indicated by public TCR beta signatures.

Trimming took 6 bases from V and 3 from J, leaving 12 bases between them. This CDR3 comprises 14 residues. In germline, CDR1 is SGHTA, CDR2 FQGNSA. Findings and limits, study-wide: There were HLA-C-restricted CMV-specific TCR beta clonotypes dominating the ex vivo response. Cumulative public TCR beta family frequency identified CMV carriers with the relevant HLA.

The table lists this clonotype with a few counts. Its target is not known. Via MiXCR, TCRdb re-called the reads, giving one row per CDR3 protein. The table shows 370,000 or so distinct CDR3 sequences, with about 34% occurring only once. The chain carries TRBV7-2 and TRBJ2-1, with D uncertain. The source is a human donor in good health (CMV status not recorded). Some clones in this sample may be carry-over from other donors' samples. Sequencing used cultured PBMCs, obtained from culture after CMV antigen stimulation. CDR3 in amino acids: CASRLPNSYNEQFF. The CDR3 coding sequence is TGTGCCAGCAGACTCCCAAACAGCTACAATGAGCAGTTCTTC.